This is a list of T cell receptor beta chains from one sample in a study of T cell responses to AZD1222 COVID-19 vaccine. TCRdb keeps only in-frame clones here, not all; method: immunoSEQ multiplex PCR. The table shows some 100,000 clones, with 86% occurring only once. The sequencing here drew on peripheral blood, taken on day 0 of AZD1222 vaccination. The receptors here all came from an adult in good health. Each CDR3 is given with its conserved first and last residue. D genes are given only for firm matches. Clone size, where shown, is once, few, many, or a class for clones that have expanded.

j_call	v_call	clone_size	d_call	cdr3_aa	cdr3_nt
TRBJ1-1	TRBV28	.	TRBD1	CASSFPLRWDRGNTEAFF	TGTGCCAGCAGTTTTCCTCTTAGGTGGGACAGGGGAAACACTGAAGCTTTCTTT
TRBJ1-6	TRBV29-1	.	TRBD1	CSVRTGGNSPLHF	TGCAGCGTTCGGACAGGGGGCAATTCACCCCTCCACTTT
TRBJ2-2	TRBV30	.	.	CAWSLLGGPHTGELFF	TGTGCCTGGAGTCTTTTGGGGGGGCCGCACACCGGGGAGCTGTTTTTT
TRBJ2-1	TRBV28	.	.	CASSPRLDRNNEQFF	TGTGCCAGCAGCCCAAGACTGGACCGAAACAATGAGCAGTTCTTC
TRBJ2-7	TRBV7-2	.	.	CASSAAGPSREQYF	TGTGCCAGCAGCGCCGCCGGGCCCTCGCGCGAGCAGTACTTC
TRBJ1-2	TRBV28	.	TRBD1	CASTTSPGQNYGYTF	TGTGCCAGCACCACCTCCCCGGGACAGAACTATGGCTACACCTTC
TRBJ1-5	TRBV10-2	.	.	CASSESTGGGNQPQHF	TGCGCCAGCAGTGAGTCGACCGGGGGCGGCAATCAGCCCCAGCATTTT
TRBJ1-1	TRBV27	.	.	CASSPRGSTEAFF	TGTGCCAGCAGCCCCAGGGGAAGCACTGAAGCTTTCTTT
TRBJ1-1	TRBV6-1	.	.	CASSEGAGTEAFF	TGTGCCAGCAGTGAAGGGGCCGGCACTGAAGCTTTCTTT
TRBJ2-7	TRBV28	.	TRBD1	CASRRTGTYEQYF	TGTGCCAGTCGGCGGACAGGTACCTACGAGCAGTACTTC
TRBJ2-1	TRBV5-1	.	TRBD2	CASSYRTSGYNEQFF	TGCGCCAGCAGCTACAGGACTAGCGGTTACAATGAGCAGTTCTTC
TRBJ1-4	TRBV7-8	few	.	CASSLRDTLATNEKLFF	TGTGCCAGCAGCTTACGGGACACTCTTGCAACTAATGAAAAACTGTTTTTT
TRBJ1-2	TRBV18	once	.	CASSPGQLYGYTF	TGTGCCAGCTCACCCGGACAGCTTTATGGCTACACCTTC
TRBJ2-6	TRBV24-1	.	.	CATSDFSGSGANVLTF	TGTGCCACCAGTGATTTTTCAGGGTCTGGGGCCAACGTCCTGACTTTC
TRBJ1-2	TRBV19	.	.	CASSKDGVNYGYTF	TGTGCCAGTAGTAAAGACGGAGTGAACTATGGCTACACCTTC
TRBJ1-1	TRBV14	.	.	CASSQVGTNKPNTEAFF	TGTGCCAGCAGCCAAGTTGGGACAAACAAACCGAACACTGAAGCTTTCTTT
TRBJ2-2	TRBV7-2	.	.	CASSSPRPITTGELFF	TGTGCCAGCAGCTCCCCACGGCCGATTACCACCGGGGAGCTGTTTTTT
TRBJ1-2	TRBV7-2	few	.	CASSSRGTVSGGYTF	TGTGCCAGCAGCTCACGTGGGACTGTCAGCGGTGGCTACACCTTC
TRBJ2-1	TRBV7-8	once	TRBD2	CASSLSIVTSGRALYNEQFF	TGTGCCAGCAGCTTAAGTATAGTGACTAGCGGGAGGGCCCTCTACAATGAGCAGTTCTTC
TRBJ1-6	TRBV7-6	.	.	CASSLGGDSPLHF	TGTGCCAGCAGCTTAGGGGGGGATTCACCCCTCCACTTT
TRBJ1-1	TRBV28	.	TRBD1	CASRGQGDTEAFF	TGTGCCAGCAGGGGACAGGGAGACACTGAAGCTTTCTTT
TRBJ2-1	TRBV7-3	.	TRBD1	CASSSETGLHEQFF	TGTGCCAGCAGCTCCGAGACAGGGCTTCATGAGCAGTTCTTC